This T cell receptor (beta chain) was identified in a study of molecular identifiers for immune sequencing clone quantification (dated by TCRdb to the late 2010s). Broadly, across the study: For a replicate experiment, RNA from approximately 20,000 or 100,000 naive CD8 T cells was divided into five aliquots, and four of the five aliquots were sequenced. This methods study benchmarked molecular-identifier clustering-based TCR repertoire sequencing (MIDCIRS) and TCR RNA copy counting, using CD8 T cells to do so.

The library was generated by PCR. The sequencer was an Illumina HiSeq 4000. Preparation of bulk TCR libraries followed a previously described approach, with the TCR primers listed in Table S5. Purification of total RNA was performed with the Qiagen AllPrep DNA/RNA kit. Before analysis, reads from multiple sequencing runs of one library were combined. As for the authors' bioinformatics: Reads were retained only if the reads had an exact TCR constant sequence, and the retained reads were trimmed to 150 nt and grouped according to their 12-nt molecular barcodes. Reads inside each barcode group were sub-clustered using a 15% Levenshtein threshold, and a quality-weighted consensus sequence was constructed for each RNA molecule. Non-functional sequences were removed, as were lower-count sequences one edit away from another. Based on fitting two negative binomial distributions, any barcode sub-cluster with under 20% of the maximum read count was discarded. TCRdb reworked the public reads: Q25 trimming with fastp, MiXCR clone assembly, productive beta chains retained. Under each unique CDR3 protein, matching rows form one entry showing the most common genes and DNA. Here the V and J calls rest on TCRdb's processing, not on the authors' analysis. In this sample the table shows about 640,000 distinct CDR3 sequences, about 20% of which occur a single time. The ten largest clones add up to around 0.86% of the sample.

In regard to this clonotype: This clone's antigen is unknown. A single base separates this from a much larger clone, so it may be a read error.

For CDR1 and CDR2, the germline V gene lists MNHNS and SASEGT. The CDR3 starts with the cysteine, ends with the phenylalanine, and has 14 residues. The read is trimmed to its CDR3 DNA, 42 bases read in frame from base 1. Libraries of naive CD8 T cells were built from anywhere between about 19,000 and 1,000,000 sorted cells, with 10%, 30% or 50% of the purified RNA used. Naive CD8 T cells were FACS-sorted as CD8+CD4-CCR7+CD45RA+ on a BD FACSAria II into RLT Plus buffer. Around 10 TCR copies' worth of Jurkat RNA were spiked into about 20,000-1,000,000 naive CD8 T cell samples to test detection sensitivity. CD8 T cells were enriched with RosetteSep CD8+ T Cell Enrichment Cocktail and Ficoll-Paque, followed by ACK red cell lysis. Results the study describes overall, beyond this receptor: Spiked-in Jurkat TCR RNA (about ten copies' worth), which is not part of the donor repertoire, was contained in the naive libraries. When barcode sub-clustering was omitted, TCR diversity was inflated by chimeric consensus sequences, with chimeras reaching as high as 47%. Spiked-in Jurkat TCR RNA equivalent to a single cell was reported to be detectable even among 750,000 to 1,000,000 naive CD8 T cells. In CMV-specific effector cells, clones with more than 20 RNA copies contained over 99% of molecules, whereas in naive cells such clones contained under 1% of molecules. Approximately 3 recovered TCR RNA copies per cell were obtained by modeling, versus roughly 10 by digital PCR, implying a capture efficiency of about 30%. Highly expanded clone sizes could be underestimated because identical TCR molecules may share a barcode.

The V and J genes are TRBV6-1 and TRBJ1-5, with TRBD1 perhaps the D gene, on 5 matching bases. The receptor comes from a human donor in good health. Some libraries in this study had Jurkat cell RNA spiked in. Sequencing was performed on naive CD8+ T cells from blood, with Jurkat cell RNA spiked in. Explained via the paper, the cell subset or site label denotes: FACS-sorted CD8+CD4-CCR7+CD45RA+ naive T cells. The nucleotide sequence reads TGTGCCAGCGGAGGGGAGACAGACAATCAGCCCCGGCATTTT. It is translated as CASGGETDNQPRHF.